The present T cell receptor beta chain was sequenced within a study of spatial heterogeneity in lung cancer. Time point: sample taken at primary tumor resection. Frozen PBMC, nontumor lung or tumor provided whole RNA, which was sequenced unsorted. Judged by abundance, this clonotype is medium-sized. The antigen is unknown. General observations from the study: For expanded intratumoral alpha and beta TCRs, counts tracked tumor mutation counts.

Every individual TCR cDNA molecule carried its own unique molecular identifier, which allowed correction of PCR and sequencing errors. TCRdb passed the 5' RACE reads through MiXCR, listing each CDR3 protein once. The sample holds 2,000 to 3,000 distinct CDR3 sequences; around 6.8% are singletons and the top ten take over 7.5%. This CDR3 spans 13 amino acids. Trimming left V 3 bases short and J 2 bases short, with 11 bases between. Germline V CDR1 and CDR2: DFQATT, SNEGSKA (reference sequence). The chain couples TRBV20-1 to TRBJ2-7; D may match TRBD1 or TRBD2 (6 bases each). This receptor was taken from a female donor with early-stage non-small cell lung cancer. Here the sequenced sample was lung tumor tissue, taken at surgery. For the CDR3, the DNA is TGCAGTGCTAGTAGCGGACAGACCTACGAGCAGTACTTC. Amino acid sequence: CSASSGQTYEQYF.